The rows below give T cell receptor beta chains drawn from one sample of a study of shared clonotypes between healthy human individuals. Data came from immunoSEQ multiplex PCR; TCRdb stores just in-frame clones and leaves some out. Of roughly 1,000,000 clones in the sample, 75% to 80% were seen once. Sequencing used memory CD4+ T cells from PBMCs. These receptors all stem from a man between 18 and 29 years old in good health. Some clones in this sample may be carry-over from other donors' samples. The CDR3 runs from the conserved cysteine through the conserved F or W. A D gene is named only where the DNA matches it firmly. Some rows have no size entry. The others give once, few or many, or a class for an expanded clone.

>TRBD2|.|TRBJ2-7|TRBV18
TGTGCCAGCTCACCTTGGCGGGAGGGTTCCTACGAGCAGTACTTC
CASSPWREGSYEQYF
>.|.|TRBJ1-1|TRBV6-5
TGTGCCAGCAGAGGAACAGGTGCCTTGAACACTGAAGCTTTCTTT
CASRGTGALNTEAFF
>TRBD2|.|TRBJ2-7|TRBV5-1
TGCGCCAGCAGCTTACAACCCCTAGCGGGAGGCCCACCCTACGAGCAGTACTTC
CASSLQPLAGGPPYEQYF
>TRBD1|.|TRBJ2-7|TRBV5-4
TGTGCCAGCAGCCCCAGGGGGCAAGGTAATTCCTACGAGCAGTACTTC
CASSPRGQGNSYEQYF
>.|.|TRBJ1-3|TRBV6-6
TGTGCCAGCAGCTTTCGGTACTCCTCTGGAAACACCATATATTTT
CASSFRYSSGNTIYF
>.|few|TRBJ1-2|TRBV19
TGTGCCAGTAGTATCGACGGCGCCCACTATGGCTACACCTTC
CASSIDGAHYGYTF
>TRBD2|.|TRBJ2-7|TRBV5-5
TGTGCCAGCAGTCAAACTAGCGGGCAGTACGAGCAGTACTTC
CASSQTSGQYEQYF
>.|.|TRBJ1-2|TRBV9
TGTGCCAGCAGCCTGGGGGACCCCGGGACCTATGGCTACACCTTC
CASSLGDPGTYGYTF
>TRBD1|.|TRBJ2-7|TRBV5-1
TGCGCCAGCAGCGTCGGGACAGGGGGCGGCTACGAGCAGTACTTC
CASSVGTGGGYEQYF
>.|.|TRBJ2-1|TRBV5-1
TGCGCCAGCAGCACCCGGGACTCCAATGAGCAGTTCTTC
CASSTRDSNEQFF
>TRBD1|.|TRBJ1-5|TRBV27
TGTGCCAGCAGTTCTTACAGGGGGCGCAATCAGCCCCAGCATTTT
CASSSYRGRNQPQHF
>.|.|TRBJ2-7|TRBV11-2
TGTGCCAGCAGCCCCCTTCGGGGCCCATCCTACGAGCAGTACTTC
CASSPLRGPSYEQYF
>.|.|TRBJ1-3|TRBV14
TGTGCCAGCAGCCAAACTCGGCTAAACACCATATATTTT
CASSQTRLNTIYF
>.|.|TRBJ1-1|TRBV7-3
TGTGCCAGCAGCGCCTATCCGGGACCCCTGACTGAAGCTTTCTTT
CASSAYPGPLTEAFF
>.|.|TRBJ1-1|TRBV9
TGTGCCAGCAGCGTAGGTGGACGGCTGAACACTGAAGCTTTCTTT
CASSVGGRLNTEAFF
>.|.|TRBJ2-5|TRBV30
TGTGCCTGGACCGGCGGAGGGTCGGTAAGGACCCAGTACTTC
CAWTGGGSVRTQYF
>TRBD1|.|TRBJ2-3|TRBV7-2
TGTGCCAGCAGCCAGACCGGGCTAGGACAGGCCAACAGAGATACGCAGTATTTT
CASSQTGLGQANRDTQYF
>.|.|TRBJ2-3|TRBV5-1
TGCGCCAGCAGCAGGGCCACGGGGGATACGCAGTATTTT
CASSRATGDTQYF
>TRBD1|few|TRBJ2-1|TRBV6-4
TGTGCCAGCCAAGGGACAGGGTCTCTCGGGGAGCAGTTCTTC
CASQGTGSLGEQFF
>.|many|TRBJ2-2|TRBV7-9
TGTGCCAGCAGTCTAGCCGGGGGCGGAACCGGGGAGCTGTTTTTT
CASSLAGGGTGELFF
>TRBD1|.|TRBJ1-4|TRBV2
TGTGCCAGTGAGAGGGACAGTAGGGAAAAACTGTTTTTT
CASERDSREKLFF
>.|few|TRBJ2-7|TRBV4-2
TGTGCCAGCAGCCCACCGGGACGATCCCCGGAGCAGTACTTC
CASSPPGRSPEQYF
>.|.|TRBJ1-2|TRBV6-6
TGTGCCAGCAGTAACGGACAGTGGGGCTACACCTTC
CASSNGQWGYTF
>.|.|TRBJ2-5|TRBV20-1
TGCAGTGCTAGAGGCGAAGAGACCCAGTACTTC
CSARGEETQYF
>.|.|TRBJ1-3|TRBV28
TGTGCCAGCAGTTCACACCTTGGGGGGCGTACTGGAAACACCATATATTTT
CASSSHLGGRTGNTIYF
>.|many|TRBJ2-1|TRBV5-1
TGCGCCAGCAGCCTTGTCTCAGGGGTCAATGAGCAGTTCTTC
CASSLVSGVNEQFF
>.|few|TRBJ1-4|TRBV7-9
TGTGCCAGCGGCCGGAATGAAAAACTGTTTTTT
CASGRNEKLFF
>TRBD2|.|TRBJ2-1|TRBV10-3
TGTGCCATCAGTGAGTATACTAGCGGCGATGAGCAGTTCTTC
CAISEYTSGDEQFF
>TRBD2|.|TRBJ2-7|TRBV11-2
TGTGCCAGCAGCCATAGGGAGCGGGAGGTCTACGAGCAGTACTTC
CASSHREREVYEQYF
>TRBD1|.|TRBJ2-3|TRBV7-6
TGTGCCAGCAGCACATGGACAGGGGGAGGAGATACGCAGTATTTT
CASSTWTGGGDTQYF
>.|once|TRBJ2-3|TRBV5-4
TGTGCCAGCAGCAGAAGGGAGCACACAGATACGCAGTATTTT
CASSRREHTDTQYF
>TRBD1|.|TRBJ1-2|TRBV4-2
TGTGCCAGCAGCCAAAGCGGGACAGGGTCAATGCATGGCTACACCTTC
CASSQSGTGSMHGYTF
>.|.|TRBJ2-2|TRBV7-3
TGTGCCAGCAGCTTAAGCTTCGGGGAGCTGTTTTTT
CASSLSFGELFF
>.|.|TRBJ1-4|TRBV5-5
TGTGCCAGCAGCTTGGCCGATACAACTAATGAAAAACTGTTTTTT
CASSLADTTNEKLFF
>.|few|TRBJ1-4|TRBV27
TGTGCCAGCTCGGGGGCCCCCCTATGGGAAAAACTGTTTTTT
CASSGAPLWEKLFF
>.|.|TRBJ2-3|TRBV5-1
TGCGCCAGCAGCTTCGCCGATCCCACAGATACGCAGTATTTT
CASSFADPTDTQYF
>.|.|TRBJ2-5|TRBV27
TGTGCCAGCAGTTTAGAAGGGTCGGAGACCCAGTACTTC
CASSLEGSETQYF
>.|once|TRBJ1-4|TRBV30
TGTGCCTGGAGCCTGGGGGGGTTTCAAGAAAAACTGTTTTTT
CAWSLGGFQEKLFF
>TRBD2|.|TRBJ2-1|TRBV4-3
TGCGCCAGCAGCCAACCGGGAGGAGGATACAATGAGCAGTTCTTC
CASSQPGGGYNEQFF
>.|few|TRBJ1-3|TRBV2
TGTGCCAGCAGTGTTAGGATCTCTGGAAACACCATATATTTT
CASSVRISGNTIYF